This TCR beta chain stems from a study of blood T cell repertoires in COVID-19 (TCRdb year 2020). Study-wide context: Collaborator samples came from the United States, Italy and Spain and covered acute and convalescent phases of COVID-19. A freely available public database, intended as a resource for researchers studying the immune response to SARS-CoV-2, is where the repertoires were released. The sample metadata nearly always contained a de-identified subject ID, COVID-19 status, age in years and sex. The prospective study material was composed of cDNA or gDNA derived from T cells, B-cell-depleted T cells, or PBMCs. The samples were drawn from two sources: the first 160 participants of the ongoing ImmuneRACE study, and approximately 1,300 subjects contributed by 6 global collaborators. Deeply sampled blood TCRbeta repertoires from subjects exposed to, actively infected with, or recovered from COVID-19 were included in the dataset. Where HLA class I and class II types were available, the types were taken from metadata supplied by the sample provider, not from assay-based typing. Findings and caveats that apply to the study as a whole: How much clinical and demographic metadata was included differed by source and by participant, and the metadata was provided uncurated.

TCRbeta CDR3 regions were amplified from genomic DNA using the immunoSEQ Assay, a bias-controlled multiplex PCR. In the source study's methods: The number of nucleated cells in each sample was estimated from the amplification of reference gene primers within the assay. Sequence reads were collapsed and filtered to measure the absolute abundance of every unique TCRbeta CDR3 rearrangement. Productive Simpson clonality was computed per sample as the square root of Simpson's diversity index over productive rearrangements. TCRdb limited this immuneACCESS table to in-frame rearrangements with V and J called. A share of clones is missing; checked studies link under half to unresolved V genes, and the rest is unexplained. The DNA gave D and trimming, while V, J and clone size come from that table. The table for this sample lists about 410,000 clones; 90% of them were counted only once. Approximately 0.55% of the sample is held by the ten biggest clonotypes.

Its CDR3 holds 18 amino acids, cysteine through phenylalanine. Only the CDR3 part of the read is kept: 54 bases, read in frame from the first base. From a lookup of the germline V gene, CDR1 and CDR2 are SGHTA and FQGTGA. For this chain, trimming is 1 base at the V end and 0 bases at the J end, and the number of junction bases without a gene match is 9. As regards this clone: Its antigen is unknown. Nothing much larger sits one base from this clone, and base qualities are not available.

Participants in the prospective study were enrolled through a virtual design, were aged roughly 18 to 100 years, and lived in 20 to 30 United States geographic areas. In the prospective study, participants were assigned to cohorts based on the clinical history participants reported in a screening survey and a study questionnaire. Recovered participants in ImmuneRACE Cohort 3 were defined as having two consecutive negative NP/OP PCR tests, clearance from a healthcare professional, or resolution of symptoms. Each participant in the prospective study had whole blood, serum and a nasopharyngeal or oropharyngeal swab collected by mobile phlebotomists. Additional blood draws and questionnaires over a roughly two-month period could optionally be provided by prospective study participants. Before DNA extraction, prospective study blood samples were shipped either frozen or at room temperature.

This sequence was found in a man between 18 and 35 years old who had recovered from COVID-19. The chain uses TRBV7-3 and TRBJ2-7; 10 central nucleotides agree with TRBD2. Sequencing was carried out using PBMCs or T cells enriched from blood (not recorded which). The bases read TGTGCCAGCAGCTTAAACGCTAGCGGGAGACTTCGCTCCTACGAGCAGTACTTC. This sequence encodes CASSLNASGRLRSYEQYF.